This TCR beta chain originates from a study of cytomegalovirus exposure and HLA in healthy donors. Primers: 60 Vbeta forward and 13 Jbeta reverse. Libraries were prepared by immunoSEQ multiplex PCR; TCRdb keeps only in-frame clonotypes and omits some of them. Of 150,000 to 200,000 clones listed, 75% to 90% were seen once; the top ten hold 6.3%. This clone was counted a single time. Looked up from germline, CDR1 is LNHNV and CDR2 is YYDKDF (reference sequence). The CDR3 sequence is 17 residues long. V lost 0 bases and J lost 6, with 20 bases in between. The TCR comes from a man in his forties in good health and CMV-seropositive. J is TRBJ1-2 and V is TRBV15, with a weak D call TRBD1 (5 bases). The sample was PBMCs. The CDR3 region is CATSRDTWGSGSDGYTF. The CDR3 DNA sequence: TGTGCCACCAGCAGAGATACCTGGGGTTCAGGGTCCGATGGCTACACCTTC.